These 6 T cell receptor beta chains were sequenced from one sample in a study of blood T cell repertoires in COVID-19. The assay was immunoSEQ multiplex PCR, and TCRdb's table has in-frame clones only and misses some. The table lists about 310,000 clones, roughly nine tenths of them singletons, with less than 3.5% in the top ten. Sequenced material: peripheral blood. The receptors originated from a young woman with COVID-19, enrolled during active disease.

This chain joins TRBV18 and TRBJ1-1, with D possibly matching TRBD1 (6 bases). From germline, CDR1 is KGHSH and CDR2 LQKENI. V was clipped by 6 bases and J by 5 bases, with 16 bases between them. This CDR3 contains 14 residues. The CDR3 loop reads CASSLRGGHTEAFF. For the CDR3, the DNA is TGTGCCAGCTCCCTCCGGGGGGGACATACTGAAGCTTTCTTT.

For the CDR3, the DNA is TGTGCCAGCAGTGATATCAGAACATCTAACTATGGCTACACCTTC. This encodes CASSDIRTSNYGYTF. This rearrangement joins TRBV6-4 to TRBJ1-2; D is unclear. V lost 3 bases and J lost 0, with 11 bases in between. The CDR3 length is 15 residues. Germline V CDR1 and CDR2: MRHNA, SNTAGT.

V and J are TRBV5-1 and TRBJ1-5; D is perhaps TRBD1 (5 bases). Looked up from germline, CDR1 is SGHRS and CDR2 is YFSETQ. V dropped 4 bases and J dropped 0 bases, with 11 bases sitting between them. The CDR3 consists of 15 residues. The CDR3 nucleotides are TGCGCCAGCAGCCTAGACAGCACTAGCAATCAGCCCCAGCATTTT. This encodes CASSLDSTSNQPQHF.

This clone has just a few counts. The chain couples TRBV29-1 to TRBJ1-4; 7 bases are a match to TRBD1. In germline, CDR1 is SQVTM, CDR2 ANQGSEA. V shed 4 bases and J 7 bases; nucleotides not matched to a gene: 0. The CDR3 contains 11 residues. CDR3 nucleotides: TGCAGCGTTGGACAGGGTGAAAAACTGTTTTTT. Translated, it gives CSVGQGEKLFF.

The V and J genes are TRBV7-8 and TRBJ1-5, with 7 bases lining up with TRBD1. V was clipped by 3 bases and J by 5 bases; unmatched bases: 16. The CDR3 totals 18 residues. Germline lookup yields CDR1 SGHVS and CDR2 FQNEAQ. The CDR3 spells CASSFNPRTGAQDQPQHF. CDR3 bases: TGTGCCAGCAGCTTCAATCCCCGGACAGGAGCCCAGGATCAGCCCCAGCATTTT.

This clone has more than one count but fewer than ten. This sequence joins TRBV6-4 and TRBJ2-6; the match to TRBD2 covers 14 bases. Germline V gene lookup returns CDR1 MRHNA and CDR2 SNTAGT. J gave up 3 bases and V 6 bases, and 1 base lay outside the gene matches. This CDR3 is built from 16 residues. The CDR3 here is CASSGTSGSGANVLTF. CDR3 coding DNA: TGTGCCAGCAGCGGGACTAGCGGGAGTGGGGCCAACGTCCTGACTTTC.